This TCR beta chain was sequenced during a study of identical twins. Each CDR3 protein gets one entry after TCRdb re-called the 5' RACE reads with MiXCR. This sample has 450,000 to 600,000 distinct CDR3 sequences, with about 20% found just once. A further study also used this sample, focusing on yellow fever vaccine responses in identical twins.

This sequence was found in a woman in her late teens or twenties in good health. The sequenced sample was CD4+ T cells sorted from blood.

The CDR3 coding sequence is TGTGCCAGCTCACCACTCGCCACTGGGGGCCCAGATACGCAGTATTTT. This encodes CASSPLATGGPDTQYF. This chain uses TRBV18 with TRBJ2-3; maybe TRBD1 (6 bases). Germline V gives CDR1 KGHSH, CDR2 LQKENI. V was pared by 1 base and J by 4 bases, with 15 bases between. The CDR3 extends over 16 amino acids.